What follows are 24 T cell receptor beta chains derived from one specimen sequenced in a study of blood T cell repertoires in COVID-19. The protocol was immunoSEQ multiplex PCR, while the TCRdb copy is restricted to in-frame clones and leaves out a portion. The sample has some 110,000 clones; around 76% are singletons. The sequenced sample was peripheral blood. These receptors were collected from an older woman with acute or convalescent COVID-19.

The CDR3 region has the DNA TGTGCCAGCAACTATCAAGTGAACACTGAAGCTTTCTTT. It encodes CASNYQVNTEAFF. This chain joins TRBV6-5 and TRBJ1-1; D gene uncertain. The V and J ends lost 7 bases and 0 bases respectively, with 9 bases between them. CDR1 is MNHEY, CDR2 SVGAGI, per germline. This CDR3 region has 13 residues.

The V gene is TRBV6-5, the J gene TRBJ1-3; no definite D call. There are 13 residues in the CDR3. Germline CDR1 and CDR2: MNHEY and SVGAGI. Trimming took 11 bases from V and 3 from J, leaving 14 bases between them. CDR3 in amino acids: CAVGPRGGNTIYF. The CDR3 DNA reads TGTGCCGTTGGCCCACGGGGTGGAAACACCATATATTTT.

In its sample, this clone was seen a few times. This sequence joins TRBV28 and TRBJ1-6, with 8 nucleotides matching TRBD1. Trimming cost V 6 bases and J 10 bases; bases outside gene matches: 8. The CDR3 contains 14 residues. Per germline, CDR1 MDHEN and CDR2 SYDVKM. The CDR3 spells CASRETGGGSPLHF. The DNA of the CDR3 is TGTGCCAGCAGAGAAACAGGGGGAGGGTCACCCCTCCACTTT. The variable domain in full, completed from reference TRBV28 and TRBJ1-6, reads DVKVTQSSRYLVKRTGEKVFLECVQDMDHENMFWYRQDPGLGLRLIYFSYDVKMKEKGDIPEGYSVSREKKERFSLILESASTNQTSMYLCASRETGGGSPLHFGNGTRLTVT.

This clone was seen a single time. The CDR3, as DNA: TGTGCCTGGGAAAAACGGACTAGCGGGGATACGCAGTATTTT. Encoded protein: CAWEKRTSGDTQYF. The chain combines TRBV30 with TRBJ2-3; 11 bases fit TRBD2. The junction had 7 bases not matched to a gene; V was cut back by 5 bases and J by 6 bases. The CDR3 loop spans 14 amino acids. CDR1 is GTSNPN and CDR2 is SVGIG in the germline V gene (reference sequence).

The J gene is TRBJ1-2, the V gene TRBV5-1; D may be TRBD1 (5 bases). CDR1 SGHRS and CDR2 YFSETQ come from the germline V gene. This CDR3 is 17 amino acids long. V was cut by 0 bases and J by 6 bases, with 21 bases left in between. Here the CDR3 DNA reads TGCGCCAGCAGCTTGGGCAATGCAGGGTCCTATGGGGATGGCTACACCTTC. This codes for CASSLGNAGSYGDGYTF.

As for this clone: The same CDR3 also results from other DNA sequences found in this sample. The rearrangement joins TRBV5-1 to TRBJ1-1; D may be TRBD1 (5 bases). Trimming left V 0 bases short and J 5 bases short, with 11 bases between. This CDR3 region has 14 residues. From germline, CDR1 is SGHRS and CDR2 YFSETQ. The CDR3 DNA sequence: TGCGCCAGCAGCTTGGCTGGGGGAGGGACTGAAGCTTTCTTT. Protein product: CASSLAGGGTEAFF. The whole variable domain, remainder taken from reference TRBV5-1 and TRBJ1-1, is KAGVTQTPRYLIKTRGQQVTLSCSPISGHRSVSWYQQTPGQGLQFLFEYFSETQRNKGNFPGRFSGRQFSNSRSEMNVSTLELGDSALYLCASSLAGGGTEAFFGQGTRLTVV.

The chain uses TRBV25-1 and TRBJ2-6, with 9 positions matching TRBD1. Germline V gene data show CDR1 as MGHDK and CDR2 as SYGVNS. This CDR3 has 17 residues. V lost 7 bases to trimming and J lost 1 base; unmatched junction nucleotides: 8. CDR3 region: CASTNRDRVSGANVLTF. In DNA, the CDR3 is TGTGCCAGCACCAACCGGGACAGGGTTTCTGGGGCCAACGTCCTGACTTTC.

There are a few counts of this clone. V is TRBV6-2 or TRBV6-3 and J is TRBJ1-1; no reliable D call. The germline V gene encodes CDR1 MNHEY and CDR2 SVGEGT. This CDR3 contains 14 residues. V was shortened by 2 bases and J by 1 base, with 8 bases between the two germline ends. Written as DNA, the CDR3 is TGTGCCAGCAGTTACGCAACAGAGAACACTGAAGCTTTCTTT. Protein sequence: CASSYATENTEAFF.

In its sample, this clone was seen once. This chain links TRBV6-5 with TRBJ2-3; 9 positions match TRBD2. CDR1 MNHEY and CDR2 SVGAGI come from the germline V gene. This CDR3 is built from 16 residues. V trimming: 0 bases; J trimming: 4 bases; junction bases outside the gene matches: 5. The CDR3 protein is CASSYSGGGEADTQYF. CDR3 DNA sequence: TGTGCCAGCAGTTACTCCGGCGGGGGGGAGGCAGATACGCAGTATTTT.

The chain recombines TRBV6-6 with TRBJ2-7, with D unresolved. V was clipped by 4 bases and J by 2 bases, with 3 bases between them. Germline V gene lookup returns CDR1 MNHNY and CDR2 SVGAGI (reference sequence). The CDR3 has 11 amino acids. As DNA, the CDR3 is TGTGCCAGCAGTTCCACCTACGAGCAGTACTTC. Translating gives CASSSTYEQYF.

The chain uses TRBV6-5 and TRBJ1-2, with no clear D. The V and J ends lost 0 bases and 3 bases respectively, with 11 bases between them. CDR3 length: 15 amino acids. The germline gives CDR1 MNHEY, CDR2 SVGAGI. The DNA for the CDR3 is TGTGCCAGCAGTTACTCGGCCGGGAGATACTATGGCTACACCTTC. Its translation: CASSYSAGRYYGYTF.

V gene TRBV5-1 combines with J gene TRBJ2-7; D is unresolved. CDR1 is SGHRS, CDR2 YFSETQ, per germline. V dropped 1 base and J dropped 2 bases, with 10 bases sitting between them. This CDR3 has 14 residues. CDR3 in amino acids: CASSLLGRAYEQYF. As DNA, the CDR3 is TGCGCCAGCAGCTTGTTGGGCAGAGCCTACGAGCAGTACTTC.

The chain joins TRBV18 to TRBJ2-4; 7 bases match TRBD1. Germline V gives CDR1 KGHSH, CDR2 LQKENI. V gave up 3 bases and J gave up 1 base; unmatched junction bases: 6. The CDR3 has 16 amino acids. This CDR3 reads CASSPVGQAAKNIQYF. CDR3 sequence (DNA): TGTGCCAGCTCACCGGTAGGACAGGCTGCCAAAAACATTCAGTACTTC. The entire variable domain, with the rest obtained from reference TRBV18 and TRBJ2-4, is as follows: NAGVMQNPRHLVRRRGQEARLRCSPMKGHSHVYWYRQLPEEGLKFMVYLQKENIIDESGMPKERFSAEFPKEGPSILRIQQVVRGDSAAYFCASSPVGQAAKNIQYFGAGTRLSVL.

The chain employs TRBV7-2 and TRBJ1-5; D perhaps matches TRBD1 (5 bases). The V end lost 0 bases, the J end lost 6 bases, and 6 bases lay between the germline ends. The germline gives CDR1 SGHTA, CDR2 FQGNSA. The CDR3 contains 13 residues. Here the CDR3 DNA reads TGTGCCAGCAGCTTAGCCGGGGGTCAGCCCCAGCATTTT. This sequence encodes CASSLAGGQPQHF.

The chain carries TRBV6-5 and TRBJ2-5, with 8 bases matching TRBD1. CDR3 length: 15 residues. V gave up 5 bases and J gave up 4 bases; unmatched junction bases: 9. Germline loops: CDR1 MNHEY, CDR2 SVGAGI. The CDR3 nucleotides are TGTGCCAGCAGTCCCCGGACAGGGAAGGGAGAGACCCAGTACTTC. This encodes CASSPRTGKGETQYF.

V gene TRBV3-1 (or the pseudogene TRBV3-2) combines with J gene TRBJ2-3; a possible D gene is TRBD1 (5 bases). The length of the CDR3 is 12 residues. Germline V gene sequence: CDR1 LGHDT, CDR2 YNNKEL (reference sequence). The V end was cut by 3 bases, the J end by 9 bases, with 10 bases between. CDR3 loop: CASSQGRVTQYF. The CDR3 DNA follows: TGTGCCAGCAGCCAGGGCAGGGTGACGCAGTATTTT.

The J gene is TRBJ2-3, the V gene TRBV7-2; unclear D gene. The CDR3 covers 14 residues. V lost 0 bases and J 2 bases, leaving 6 bases between the germline ends. Germline CDR1 SGHTA, CDR2 FQGNSA. The chain's CDR3 is CASSLAGTTDTQYF. As DNA, the CDR3 is TGTGCCAGCAGCTTAGCCGGTACCACAGATACGCAGTATTTT.

The chain joins TRBV24-1 to TRBJ1-5, with 7 bases lining up with TRBD1. This CDR3 region has 14 residues. CDR1 and CDR2 from the germline V gene are KGHDR and SFDVKD. The ends lost 1 base at V and 5 bases at J; junction bases unmatched: 1. CDR3 sequence (DNA): TGTGCCACCAGTGATTTAGGGACAGATCAGCCCCAGCATTTT. Protein product: CATSDLGTDQPQHF.

This clone has a handful of counts. The chain is built from TRBV29-1 and TRBJ1-2; TRBD1 matches 7 bases. Germline CDR1 reads SQVTM; CDR2 reads ANQGSEA. V was clipped by 2 bases and J by 3 bases; unmatched bases: 6. This CDR3 is built from 14 residues. The CDR3 sequence: CSVESGQSHYGYTF. The CDR3 nucleotides are TGCAGCGTTGAATCGGGACAGAGCCACTATGGCTACACCTTC.

This clone showed up just a few times. This may stem from a read error, because a much larger clone lies one nucleotide away. CDR3 nucleotides: TGTGCCAGCAGCTCAGGGGACGAGCAGTACTTC. Its protein product is CASSSGDEQYF. V is TRBV7-6 and J is TRBJ2-7; possible D gene TRBD1, 6 bases. CDR3 length: 11 amino acids. Between the trimmed V and J ends, which lost 4 bases and 5 bases, there was a span of 6 bases. The germline V gene has CDR1 SGHVS and CDR2 FNYEAQ.

The V and J genes are TRBV4-1 and TRBJ2-2; 7 nucleotides agree with TRBD2. The germline gives CDR1 MGHRA, CDR2 YSYEKL. The CDR3 is 15 amino acids. V trimming: 1 base; J trimming: 6 bases; junction bases outside the gene matches: 5. The CDR3 coding sequence is TGCGCCAGCAGCCAAGGAGGGAGGGGAGCCGGGGAGCTGTTTTTT. It encodes CASSQGGRGAGELFF.

V is TRBV6-2 or TRBV6-3 and J is TRBJ1-1; D is unresolved. This CDR3 contains 15 residues. Trimming left V 4 bases short and J 0 bases short, with 12 bases between. Germline V lookup: CDR1 MNHEY, CDR2 SVGEGT. Here the CDR3 DNA reads TGTGCCAGCAGTTTGCCTCAGGTGATGAACACTGAAGCTTTCTTT. This gives the protein CASSLPQVMNTEAFF.

The gene calls are TRBV5-5 and TRBJ1-1; D is perhaps TRBD1 (5 bases). Germline V gene data show CDR1 as SGHKS and CDR2 as YYEKEE (reference sequence). CDR3 length: 17 residues. Trimming took 0 bases from V and 1 from J, leaving 16 bases between them. CDR3 sequence (DNA): TGTGCCAGCAGCTTGGCCGGACATCTCCCGAGGAACACTGAAGCTTTCTTT. Translated, it gives CASSLAGHLPRNTEAFF.

The chain has TRBV28 and TRBJ2-2; 7 positions agree with TRBD1. Germline CDR1 and CDR2: MDHEN and SYDVKM. There are 15 residues in the CDR3. Trimming took 10 bases from V and 5 from J; bases not matched to a gene: 13. CDR3 amino acids: CATLPGDRRTGELFF. The CDR3 DNA reads as TGTGCCACCTTACCAGGGGACAGAAGAACCGGGGAGCTGTTTTTT.